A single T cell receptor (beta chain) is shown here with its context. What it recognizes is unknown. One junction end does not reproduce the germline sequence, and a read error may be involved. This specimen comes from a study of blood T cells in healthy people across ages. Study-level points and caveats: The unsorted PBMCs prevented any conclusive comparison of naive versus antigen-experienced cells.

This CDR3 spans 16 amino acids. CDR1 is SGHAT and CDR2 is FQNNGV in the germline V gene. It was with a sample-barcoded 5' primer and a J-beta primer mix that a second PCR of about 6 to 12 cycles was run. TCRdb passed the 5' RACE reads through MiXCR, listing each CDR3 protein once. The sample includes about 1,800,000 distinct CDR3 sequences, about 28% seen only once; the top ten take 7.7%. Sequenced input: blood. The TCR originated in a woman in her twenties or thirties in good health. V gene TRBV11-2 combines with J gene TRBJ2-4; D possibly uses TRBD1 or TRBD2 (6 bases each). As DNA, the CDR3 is TGTGCCGGCAGCTCCCCCGGGGGCCTAGCCAAAAACATTCAGTACTTC. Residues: CAGSSPGGLAKNIQYF.